The 21 T cell receptor beta chains below all came from one sample that was sequenced in a study of T cell repertoires in cytomegalovirus infection. TCRdb reprocessed the reads with MiXCR, giving one entry per CDR3 protein. The top ten clones hold 15% to 20% of a sample with some 230,000 distinct CDR3 sequences, under 25% of them seen once. Sequenced: CD8+ T cells from PBMCs. The receptors stem from a human donor in good health (CMV status not recorded). Some clones in this sample may be carry-over from other donors' samples.

A single count supports this clonotype. The chain carries TRBV5-1 and TRBJ1-5; perhaps TRBD1 as D (5 bases). Per the germline V gene, CDR1 is SGHRS and CDR2 is YFSETQ. The CDR3 spans 13 residues. V was cut by 4 bases and J by 7 bases, with 12 bases left in between. CDR3 nucleotide sequence: TGCGCCAGCAGCCGAGGGACGGAACAGCCCCAGCATTTT. Translated: CASSRGTEQPQHF.

This sequence joins TRBV2 and TRBJ1-2; tentative D call: TRBD1 (5 bases). Between the trimmed V and J ends, which lost 5 bases and 8 bases, there was a span of 15 bases. Germline V CDR1 and CDR2: SNHLY, FYNNEI. This CDR3 has 13 residues. CDR3 sequence reads: CASSSPRDAGYTF. The CDR3 region has the DNA TGTGCCAGCAGTTCCCCCAGGGACGCGGGCTACACCTTC.

V gene TRBV7-9 combines with J gene TRBJ2-2, with 9 bases identical to TRBD1. V lost 6 bases to trimming and J lost 4 bases; unmatched junction nucleotides: 6. Germline V lookup: CDR1 SEHNR, CDR2 FQNEAQ (reference sequence). The CDR3 covers 15 residues. As DNA, the CDR3 is TGTGCCAGCAGTTTTGAACAGGGGGCCACCGGGGAGCTGTTTTTT. Residues: CASSFEQGATGELFF. The entire variable domain, with the rest obtained from reference TRBV7-9 and TRBJ2-2, is as follows: DTGVSQNPRHKITKRGQNVTFRCDPISEHNRLYWYRQTLGQGPEFLTYFQNEAQLEKSRLLSDRFSAERPKGSFSTLEIQRTEQGDSAMYLCASSFEQGATGELFFGEGSRLTVL.

The gene calls are TRBV7-9 and TRBJ2-5, with a tentative D call TRBD2 (6 bases). The ends were cut back, 5 bases at V and 2 bases at J, with 18 bases in the middle. This CDR3 region has 16 residues. CDR1 is SEHNR, CDR2 FQNEAQ, per germline (reference sequence). CDR3 loop: CASSHRWSGLQETQYF. The CDR3 DNA follows: TGTGCCAGCAGCCATCGTTGGAGCGGGCTGCAAGAGACCCAGTACTTC.

This clonotype was detected only a few times. The CDR3 sequence: CASSLQSRGIDTQYF. Here the CDR3 DNA reads TGCGCCAGCAGCTTACAATCCAGGGGAATAGATACGCAGTATTTT. The chain combines TRBV5-1 with TRBJ2-3; D is possibly TRBD1 (6 bases). This CDR3 has 15 amino acids. V dropped 2 bases and J dropped 5 bases, with 15 bases sitting between them. CDR1 is SGHRS and CDR2 is YFSETQ in the germline V gene.

The rearrangement links TRBV19 to TRBJ1-1, with D uncertain. Germline V gene data show CDR1 as LNHDA and CDR2 as SQIVND (reference sequence). Trimming took off 6 bases at V and 5 bases at J, with 16 bases between the two ends. The CDR3 extends over 14 amino acids. The DNA for the CDR3 is TGTGCCAGTAGGAACCCTCTACGGGGAACTGAAGCTTTCTTT. Translation gives CASRNPLRGTEAFF.

This rearrangement joins TRBV7-8 to TRBJ1-1; D might be TRBD1 (6 bases). Between the trimmed V and J ends, which lost 3 bases and 6 bases, there was a span of 11 bases. Germline V gives CDR1 SGHVS, CDR2 FQNEAQ. The length of the CDR3 is 13 residues. The DNA of the CDR3 is TGTGCCAGCAGCTTCAGGACAGTCCCTGAAGCTTTCTTT. Translated, it gives CASSFRTVPEAFF.

This clonotype came up many times. V gene TRBV28 combines with J gene TRBJ2-5; 9 bases align to TRBD1. Trimming removed 6 bases from V and 5 bases from J; junction bases left unmatched: 10. Looked up from germline, CDR1 is MDHEN and CDR2 is SYDVKM. The CDR3 covers 15 residues. The CDR3 loop is CASSPRDRVLETQYF. The CDR3 coding sequence is TGTGCCAGCAGCCCCCGGGACAGGGTCTTGGAGACCCAGTACTTC.

The chain uses TRBV6-2 or TRBV6-3 and TRBJ1-1, with D maybe TRBD1 (6 bases). Germline CDR1 is MNHEY and CDR2 is SVGEGT. The V end lost 6 bases, the J end lost 1 base, and 15 bases lay between the germline ends. This CDR3 is 15 amino acids long. The CDR3 bases are TGTGCCAGCAGCGCCAGGGGACCCTGGAACACTGAAGCTTTCTTT. Translating gives CASSARGPWNTEAFF.

This clonotype was detected many times. The genes are TRBV7-9 and TRBJ2-1; D remains ambiguous. This CDR3 contains 12 residues. Germline-derived CDR1 and CDR2 are SEHNR and FQNEAQ (reference sequence). Trimming cost V 1 base and J 11 bases, with 9 bases left between them. The CDR3 loop is CASSLGALKQFF. For the CDR3, the DNA is TGTGCCAGCAGCTTAGGGGCTTTAAAGCAGTTCTTC. Full variable domain (outside the CDR3, taken from reference TRBV7-9 and TRBJ2-1): DTGVSQNPRHKITKRGQNVTFRCDPISEHNRLYWYRQTLGQGPEFLTYFQNEAQLEKSRLLSDRFSAERPKGSFSTLEIQRTEQGDSAMYLCASSLGALKQFFGPGTRLTVL.

The chain has TRBV14 and TRBJ1-2; D gene uncertain. The CDR3 runs 15 residues. Trimming shortened V by 5 bases and J by 3 bases, and 16 bases separated the two germline ends. The germline gives CDR1 SGHDN, CDR2 FVKESK. The DNA of the CDR3 is TGTGCCAGCAGCTCCCAGAGGTACGAAGACTATGGCTACACCTTC. It codes for CASSSQRYEDYGYTF.

This clonotype was recorded a few times. The V gene is TRBV7-8, the J gene TRBJ1-2; 7 bases are shared with TRBD1. Trimming cost V 1 base and J 1 base; bases outside gene matches: 6. Germline-derived CDR1 and CDR2 are SGHVS and FQNEAQ. CDR3 length: 16 amino acids. The CDR3 region has the DNA TGTGCCAGCAGCTTAGATACAGGGGCCTTTAACTATGGCTACACCTTC. Amino acid sequence: CASSLDTGAFNYGYTF.

The chain is built from TRBV5-6 and TRBJ2-7; unclear D gene. Looked up from germline, CDR1 is SGHDT and CDR2 is YYEEEE. V lost 0 bases and J lost 6, with 10 bases in between. This CDR3 has 13 amino acids. The CDR3 sequence: CASSLVRAFEQYF. CDR3 nucleotides: TGTGCCAGCAGCTTGGTTCGGGCATTCGAGCAGTACTTC.

Here the CDR3 DNA reads TGTGCCAGTAGTACACAGGGGAGGATCGACGAGCAGTACTTC. Protein sequence: CASSTQGRIDEQYF. This chain uses TRBV19 with TRBJ2-7; a possible D gene is TRBD1 (7 bases). The V end was cut by 4 bases, the J end by 5 bases, with 15 bases between. CDR3 length: 14 amino acids. The germline V gene has CDR1 LNHDA and CDR2 SQIVND (reference sequence).

In DNA, the CDR3 is TGCGCCAGCAGCTTGGCCCTGGGGGCTTCGGATGAGCAGTTCTTC. Translation: CASSLALGASDEQFF. The rearrangement links TRBV5-1 to TRBJ2-1, with a possible D match to TRBD1 (6 bases). The CDR3 runs to 15 residues. The V gene lost 0 bases and the J gene lost 8 bases, with 15 bases spanning the gap. The germline V gene encodes CDR1 SGHRS and CDR2 YFSETQ.

V usage is TRBV7-3 and J usage is TRBJ2-1, with 8 bases fitting TRBD2. V was clipped by 4 bases and J by 8 bases; unmatched bases: 13. CDR1 is SGHTA and CDR2 is FQGTGA in the germline V gene. CDR3 size: 16 residues. The CDR3 DNA follows: TGTGCCAGCAGCTCCCCAGTGAGCGGGGGTCAGGATGAGCAGTTCTTC. The encoded protein is CASSSPVSGGQDEQFF.

The CDR3 sequence is CASSQGIQGAPNYGYTF. DNA of the CDR3: TGTGCCAGCAGCCAAGGGATACAGGGGGCGCCCAACTATGGCTACACCTTC. The chain is built from TRBV3-1 and TRBJ1-2; TRBD1 matches at 9 bases. Unmatched junction bases numbered 8, after V lost 1 base and J lost 2 bases. Per germline, CDR1 LGHDT and CDR2 YNNKEL (reference sequence). The CDR3 length is 17 residues.

This CDR3 is CASSLSGGQPIYGYTF. The CDR3 nucleotides are TGTGCCAGCAGTTTATCCGGGGGACAGCCGATCTATGGCTACACCTTC. The gene calls are TRBV27 and TRBJ1-2, with 7 bases aligning to TRBD1. Germline V gene sequence: CDR1 MNHEY, CDR2 SMNVEV (reference sequence). V was pared by 0 bases and J by 4 bases, with 8 bases of the junction left unmatched. The CDR3 length is 16 residues.

Comment on this clonotype: This clone may be a read error of a much larger clone one base away. This rearrangement joins TRBV4-1 to TRBJ2-3; a possible D gene is TRBD1 (6 bases). Germline lookup yields CDR1 MGHRA and CDR2 YSYEKL. The CDR3 spans 14 residues. V dropped 2 bases and J dropped 2 bases, with 8 bases sitting between them. The CDR3 spells CASSQLGATDTQYF. DNA for the CDR3: TGCGCCAGCAGCCAACTGGGGGCCACAGATACGCAGTATTTT.

There are many counts of this clonotype. V usage is TRBV7-2 and J usage is TRBJ2-7, with TRBD2 matching 7 bases. The CDR3 has 10 residues. The trim removed 8 bases at V and 13 bases at J, leaving 8 bases unmatched. Germline V gene data show CDR1 as SGHTA and CDR2 as FQGNSA. CDR3 protein: CASGSGPNYF. The CDR3 region has the DNA TGTGCCAGCGGTAGCGGGCCCAATTACTTC.

This clonotype was counted only a few times. This chain connects TRBV10-3 to TRBJ2-5, with a tentative D call TRBD2 (6 bases). CDR1 and CDR2 from the germline V gene are ENHRY and SYGVKD. V gave up 8 bases and J gave up 5 bases, with 9 bases separating them. The CDR3 is 11 residues long. DNA of the CDR3: TGTGCCATCGGGGGAGGTGAGACCCAGTACTTC. Its translation is CAIGGGETQYF.